The source of this T cell receptor beta chain is a study of shared clonotypes between healthy human individuals. Authors' processing steps: Filtering differed because ImmunoSEQ produced junction-only sequences that carried no quality scores. Sequencing was performed with immunoSEQ multiplex PCR; in TCRdb, only in-frame clones are kept and a portion is missing. The DNA was the basis for D and trimming; V, J and clone size are from that table. The table records roughly 1.4 million clones, around 98.5% of them present only once. Germline V gene sequence: CDR1 LGHNA, CDR2 YSLEER. The CDR3 runs 15 residues. V was cut by 1 base and J by 2 bases, with 12 bases left in between.

The V and J genes are TRBV4-3 and TRBJ2-7, with D possibly TRBD2 on 5 matching bases. This TCR was recovered from a man aged 25-40 years in good health. What was sequenced was naive CD4+ T cells sorted from blood. Subset of the sample: CD45RA+ positively selected. The CDR3 here is CASSQVLAGAYEQYF. The CDR3 nucleotides are TGCGCCAGCAGCCAAGTGCTAGCCGGCGCCTACGAGCAGTACTTC.